This T cell receptor beta chain was recovered during a study of T-cell reconstitution after alpha-beta-depleted transplantation in children. Trimming removed 2 bases from V and 7 bases from J, with 6 bases in between. From germline, CDR1 is MNHEY and CDR2 SVGAGI. The CDR3 covers 12 residues. In its sample, this clonotype was seen many times. Preparation of the TCRbeta library was carried out with unique molecular identifiers. Via MiXCR, TCRdb re-called the PCR reads, giving one row per CDR3 protein. The table records some 250,000 distinct CDR3 sequences, about 12% of them present only once. Sequencing was performed on PBMCs from the stem cell graft donor, taken from the stem cell graft. This sequence joins TRBV6-5 and TRBJ2-1; D is unresolved. This TCR was sampled from a human donor who donated a stem cell graft to a child with acute lymphoblastic leukemia. As DNA, the CDR3 is TGTGCCAGCAGTTACAACCGTAATGAGCAGTTCTTC. Amino acids: CASSYNRNEQFF.